This T cell receptor beta chain originates from a study of T cell responses to AZD1222 COVID-19 vaccine. The method was immunoSEQ multiplex PCR; TCRdb's version includes in-frame clones alone and lacks a portion of them. The sample lists about 110,000 clones, roughly 92% occurring once. On this clone itself: Its cognate antigen is unknown.

Study-wide results and limits: Reports say nearly half of spike-specific TCRs go after unmutated variant regions. The CD4 TCRs associated with vaccination extended across spike and predominated at 160-218 and 743-854. Repertoire collection took place solely once the T cell response had peaked.

This CDR3 contains 15 residues. V lost 5 bases and J lost 6; bases outside the gene matches: 7. Germline V lookup: CDR1 SGHVS, CDR2 FQNEAQ. The clonotype comes from an adult who received the AZD1222 COVID-19 vaccine. This specimen consisted of peripheral blood, obtained 28 days after the second AZD1222 dose. This sequence joins TRBV7-8 and TRBJ1-4, with 9 positions matching TRBD1. CDR3 protein: CASSRSGTGYEKLFF. The CDR3 region has the DNA TGTGCCAGCAGCAGATCCGGGACAGGGTATGAAAAACTGTTTTTT.